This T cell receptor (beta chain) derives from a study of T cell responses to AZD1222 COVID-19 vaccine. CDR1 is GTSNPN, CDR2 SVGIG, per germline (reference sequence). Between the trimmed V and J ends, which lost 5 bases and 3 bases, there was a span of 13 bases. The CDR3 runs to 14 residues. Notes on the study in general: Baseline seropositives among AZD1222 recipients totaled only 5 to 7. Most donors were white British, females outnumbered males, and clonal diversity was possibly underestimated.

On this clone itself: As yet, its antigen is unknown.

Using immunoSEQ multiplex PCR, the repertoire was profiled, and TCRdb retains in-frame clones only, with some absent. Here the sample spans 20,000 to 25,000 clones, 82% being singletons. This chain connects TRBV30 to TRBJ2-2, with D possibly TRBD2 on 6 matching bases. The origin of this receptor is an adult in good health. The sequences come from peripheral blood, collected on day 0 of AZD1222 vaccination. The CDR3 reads CAWARDSYTGELFF. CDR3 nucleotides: TGTGCCTGGGCCCGGGACTCTTACACCGGGGAGCTGTTTTTT.